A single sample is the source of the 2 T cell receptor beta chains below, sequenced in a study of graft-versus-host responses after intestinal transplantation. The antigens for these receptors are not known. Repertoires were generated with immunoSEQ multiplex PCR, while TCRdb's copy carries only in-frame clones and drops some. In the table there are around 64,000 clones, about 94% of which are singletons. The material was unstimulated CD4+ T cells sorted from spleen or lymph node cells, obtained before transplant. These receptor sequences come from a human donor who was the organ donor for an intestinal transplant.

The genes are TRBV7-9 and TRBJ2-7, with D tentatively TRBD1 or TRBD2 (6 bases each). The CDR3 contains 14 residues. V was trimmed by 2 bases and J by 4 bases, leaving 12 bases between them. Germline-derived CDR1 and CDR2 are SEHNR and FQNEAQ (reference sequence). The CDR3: CASSLSQGRYEQYF. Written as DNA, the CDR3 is TGTGCCAGCAGCTTAAGTCAGGGGAGGTACGAGCAGTACTTC. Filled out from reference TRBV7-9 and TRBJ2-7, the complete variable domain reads DTGVSQNPRHKITKRGQNVTFRCDPISEHNRLYWYRQTLGQGPEFLTYFQNEAQLEKSRLLSDRFSAERPKGSFSTLEIQRTEQGDSAMYLCASSLSQGRYEQYFGPGTRLTVT.

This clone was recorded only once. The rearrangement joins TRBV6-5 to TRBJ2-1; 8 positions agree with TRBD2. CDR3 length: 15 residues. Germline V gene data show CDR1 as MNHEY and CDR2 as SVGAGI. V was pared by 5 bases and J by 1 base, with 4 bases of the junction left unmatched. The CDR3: CASSPASGSYNEQFF. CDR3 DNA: TGTGCCAGCAGTCCAGCTAGCGGGTCCTACAATGAGCAGTTCTTC.